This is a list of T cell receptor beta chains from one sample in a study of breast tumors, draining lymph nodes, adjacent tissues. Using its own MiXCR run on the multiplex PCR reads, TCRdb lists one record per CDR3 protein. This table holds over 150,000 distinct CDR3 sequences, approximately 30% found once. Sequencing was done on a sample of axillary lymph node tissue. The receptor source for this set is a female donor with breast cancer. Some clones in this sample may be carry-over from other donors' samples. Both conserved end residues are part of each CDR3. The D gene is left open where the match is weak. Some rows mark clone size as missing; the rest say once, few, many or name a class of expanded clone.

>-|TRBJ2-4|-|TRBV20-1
CSASRGRAKNIQYF
TGCAGTGCTAGTAGGGGACGAGCCAAAAACATTCAGTACTTC
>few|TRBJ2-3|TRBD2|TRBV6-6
CASSGRRQRGSSTDTQYF
TGTGCCAGCAGTGGCCGGCGCCAGCGGGGATCTAGCACAGATACGCAGTATTTT
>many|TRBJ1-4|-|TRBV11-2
CASSPNSRNPNEKLFF
TGTGCCAGCAGCCCTAACTCTAGAAATCCTAATGAAAAACTGTTTTTT
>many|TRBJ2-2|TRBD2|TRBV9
CASSVTSGAVNTGELFF
TGTGCCAGCAGCGTAACTAGCGGGGCTGTGAACACCGGGGAGCTGTTTTTT
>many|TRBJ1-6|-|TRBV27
CASSPTGLGNSPLHF
TGTGCCAGCAGTCCGACAGGCCTGGGGAATTCACCCCTCCACTTT
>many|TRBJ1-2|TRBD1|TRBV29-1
CSPRRQGEGYGYTF
TGCAGCCCCCGACGACAGGGAGAGGGCTATGGCTACACCTTC
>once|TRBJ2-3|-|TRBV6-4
CASGHLEPFHTQYF
TGTGCCAGCGGTCACCTTGAGCCCTTCCATACGCAGTATTTT
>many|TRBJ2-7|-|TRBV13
CASSLSTAGHEQYF
TGTGCCAGCAGCTTAAGTACCGCAGGTCACGAGCAGTACTTC
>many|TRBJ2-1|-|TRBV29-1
CSVEFLNNEQFF
TGCAGCGTTGAATTTCTGAACAATGAGCAGTTCTTC
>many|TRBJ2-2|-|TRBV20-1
CSATRAATGELFF
TGCAGTGCTACCAGGGCAGCCACCGGGGAGCTGTTTTTT
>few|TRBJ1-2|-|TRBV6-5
CASSNQANYGYTF
TGTGCCAGCAGCAATCAGGCAAACTATGGCTACACCTTC
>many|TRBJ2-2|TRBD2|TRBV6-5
CASSQGTSGTGELFF
TGTGCCAGCAGTCAAGGGACTAGCGGGACTGGGGAGCTGTTTTTT
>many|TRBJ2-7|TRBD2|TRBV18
CASSPPTGGLAGGSYEQYF
TGTGCCAGCTCACCACCGACCGGCGGACTAGCGGGAGGGTCCTACGAGCAGTACTTC
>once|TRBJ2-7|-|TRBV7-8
CASSLAGDVYEQYF
TGTGCCAGCAGCTTAGCGGGAGATGTCTACGAGCAGTACTTC
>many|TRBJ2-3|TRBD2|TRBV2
CASSEYGLAGGTPDTQYF
TGTGCCAGCAGTGAATATGGACTAGCGGGAGGGACCCCAGATACGCAGTATTTT
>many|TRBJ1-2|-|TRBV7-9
CASSLGGWGSYGYTF
TGTGCCAGCAGCTTAGGAGGATGGGGCAGCTATGGCTACACCTTC
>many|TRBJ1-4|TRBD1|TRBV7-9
CASSLAQGDEKLFF
TGTGCCAGCAGCTTAGCACAGGGGGACGAAAAACTGTTTTTT
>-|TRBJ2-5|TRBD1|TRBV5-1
CASSLCDRGDTQYF
TGCGCCAGCAGCTTGTGCGACAGGGGAGACACCCAGTACTTC
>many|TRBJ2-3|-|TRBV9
CASSGGLVGGGTPRDTQYF
TGTGCCAGCAGCGGGGGGCTAGTAGGGGGAGGCACCCCCAGGGATACGCAGTATTTT
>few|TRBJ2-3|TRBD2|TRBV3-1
CASSQGGAGGPRDTQYF
TGTGCCAGCAGCCAAGGCGGAGCGGGGGGGCCTCGGGATACGCAGTATTTT
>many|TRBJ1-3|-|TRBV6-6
CASSYSNPGVKNTIYF
TGTGCCAGCAGTTACTCGAACCCAGGGGTGAAGAACACCATATATTTT
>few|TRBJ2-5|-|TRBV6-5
CACSFSEGPWAKTQYF
TGTGCCTGCAGTTTCTCGGAGGGCCCCTGGGCGAAGACCCAGTACTTC
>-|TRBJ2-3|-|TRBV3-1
CASSPDQSTDTQYF
TGTGCCAGCAGCCCAGATCAGAGCACAGATACGCAGTATTTT
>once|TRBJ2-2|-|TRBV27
CASSSWAGRTGELFF
TGTGCCAGCAGTTCTTGGGCAGGCCGGACCGGGGAGCTGTTTTTT
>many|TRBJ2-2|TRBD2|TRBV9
CASSVGSGTSGELFF
TGTGCCAGCAGCGTAGGCTCAGGGACTAGCGGGGAGCTGTTTTTT
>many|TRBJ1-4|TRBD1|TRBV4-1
CASSLPGTGKEKLFF
TGCGCCAGCAGCCTCCCCGGGACAGGAAAAGAAAAACTGTTTTTT
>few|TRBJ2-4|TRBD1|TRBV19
CASRSPGQGGDWTYF
TGTGCCAGTAGGTCGCCCGGACAGGGGGGGGATTGGACGTACTTC